What follows are 20 T cell receptor beta chains derived from one specimen sequenced in a study of blood T cell repertoires in COVID-19. TCRdb's table, derived via immunoSEQ multiplex PCR, lists solely in-frame clones and lacks some. The sample consists of 380,000 or so clones, more than 75% of them appearing once. What was sequenced was PBMCs or T cells enriched from blood (not recorded which). These receptors came from a man aged 25 to 40 who had recovered from COVID-19.

The chain is built from TRBV30 and TRBJ1-6; D ambiguous. Trimming took off 0 bases at V and 10 bases at J, with 19 bases between the two ends. Germline V gene lookup returns CDR1 GTSNPN and CDR2 SVGIG (reference sequence). The CDR3 has 16 amino acids. CDR3 region: CAWSVTSPGIGSPLHF. In nucleotides, the CDR3 is TGTGCCTGGAGTGTAACGTCCCCGGGGATAGGCTCACCCCTCCACTTT.

This chain connects TRBV7-9 to TRBJ1-5; 7 nucleotides align to TRBD1. The CDR3 is 19 residues long. From germline, CDR1 is SEHNR and CDR2 FQNEAQ (reference sequence). The junction had 14 bases not matched to a gene; V was cut back by 1 base and J by 2 bases. CDR3 DNA sequence: TGTGCCAGCAGCTTAGAAGACAGGGTTAAGGTTAAGGGCAATCAGCCCCAGCATTTT. It translates to CASSLEDRVKVKGNQPQHF.

The gene calls are TRBV6-5 and TRBJ1-4; D gene uncertain. This CDR3 has 13 residues. Germline V gives CDR1 MNHEY, CDR2 SVGAGI. V was pared by 8 bases and J by 4 bases, with 11 bases between. The CDR3 spells CASGLRFNEKLFF. The CDR3 DNA sequence: TGTGCCAGCGGTCTGCGGTTTAATGAAAAACTGTTTTTT.

The chain couples TRBV6-5 to TRBJ2-3; D might be TRBD1 (6 bases). The CDR3 is 15 residues long. V was cut by 7 bases and J by 4 bases, with 18 bases left in between. Germline CDR1 is MNHEY and CDR2 is SVGAGI. In nucleotides, the CDR3 is TGTGCCAGCAAGGGTTATCTTGGGGGCCCAGATACGCAGTATTTT. This codes for CASKGYLGGPDTQYF.

DNA for the CDR3: TGCGCCAGCAGCTTGGGGGGACACTCCGGTTGGGCTTTCTTT. Translating gives CASSLGGHSGWAFF. The V and J genes are TRBV5-1 and TRBJ1-1, with a possible D match to TRBD1 (6 bases). The germline V gene encodes CDR1 SGHRS and CDR2 YFSETQ. V was clipped by 0 bases and J by 11 bases, with 17 bases between them. The CDR3 extends over 14 amino acids.

The CDR3 nucleotides read TGTGCCAGCAGCTCTCAGGGGTCACCCCTCCACTTT. Protein: CASSSQGSPLHF. The genes are TRBV11-3 and TRBJ1-6, with D perhaps matching TRBD1 (6 bases). CDR1 is SGHNT and CDR2 is YENEEA in the germline V gene. This CDR3 comprises 12 residues. V dropped 4 bases and J dropped 10 bases, with 8 bases sitting between them.

About this clone: This specimen includes other DNA sequences encoding the same CDR3. CDR3 nucleotides: TGTGCCAGCAGGGCAGGGGGGAACACTGAAGCTTTCTTT. This gives the protein CASRAGGNTEAFF. The chain combines TRBV3-1 (or the pseudogene TRBV3-2) with TRBJ1-1; 7 bases fit TRBD1. Germline V gene data show CDR1 as LGHDT and CDR2 as YNNKEL (reference sequence). Trimming removed 6 bases from V and 1 base from J; junction bases left unmatched: 2. The CDR3 has 13 amino acids.

The chain carries TRBV6-5 and TRBJ2-2, with 9 bases that match TRBD2. Germline V gene lookup returns CDR1 MNHEY and CDR2 SVGAGI. The CDR3 is 13 amino acids. The junction had 5 bases not matched to a gene; V was cut back by 8 bases and J by 7 bases. CDR3 sequence (DNA): TGTGCCAGCCGTAGCGGGGGCGGCGGGGAGCTGTTTTTT. As protein: CASRSGGGGELFF.

The genes are TRBV5-1 and TRBJ2-5; D might be TRBD1 (6 bases). The germline V and J ends were trimmed by 5 bases and 4 bases, with 15 bases remaining between them. Germline loops: CDR1 SGHRS, CDR2 YFSETQ. This CDR3 region has 14 residues. CDR3 nucleotide sequence: TGCGCCAGCAGACTCAGGGGTTCCGGAGAGACCCAGTACTTC. Amino acid sequence: CASRLRGSGETQYF.

The V call is TRBV19, the J call TRBJ2-7; possible D gene TRBD1, 6 bases. This CDR3 has 14 amino acids. Germline V gene sequence: CDR1 LNHDA, CDR2 SQIVND (reference sequence). V was cut by 2 bases and J by 2 bases, with 10 bases left in between. The CDR3 DNA is TGTGCCAGTAGTATACAGGGGATAGCCTACGAGCAGTACTTC. Its protein is CASSIQGIAYEQYF.

The chain carries TRBV11-1 and TRBJ1-1; 9 positions agree with TRBD1. Germline lookup yields CDR1 SGHAT and CDR2 FQDESV (reference sequence). The CDR3 has 13 residues. V shed 6 bases, J shed 4 bases, and the junction held 3 bases outside the gene matches. The CDR3 region has the DNA TGTGCCAGCAGAATGACAGGGGGCACTGAAGCTTTCTTT. Translation: CASRMTGGTEAFF.

This chain links TRBV20-1 with TRBJ1-1; a possible D gene is TRBD1 (5 bases). CDR3 length: 11 residues. Trimming left V 6 bases short and J 10 bases short, with 15 bases between. Germline loops: CDR1 DFQATT, CDR2 SNEGSKA (reference sequence). The CDR3 reads CSAKGSQGAFF. The CDR3 DNA reads TGCAGTGCCAAGGGCTCCCAGGGAGCTTTCTTT.

This chain joins TRBV19 and TRBJ1-3; 10 bases fit TRBD1. V lost 4 bases and J lost 3; bases outside the gene matches: 3. Germline lookup yields CDR1 LNHDA and CDR2 SQIVND (reference sequence). CDR3 length: 15 amino acids. The CDR3 DNA reads as TGTGCCAGTAGTAGGGGACAGGGGAGTGGAAACACCATATATTTT. It codes for CASSRGQGSGNTIYF.

CDR3 DNA: TGTGCCAGCAGCCTATACCAAAAGGGGGCGGGCTGGGGGCATGGCTACACCTTC. Translation gives CASSLYQKGAGWGHGYTF. J is TRBJ1-2 and V is TRBV9; 7 positions match TRBD1. The length of the CDR3 is 18 residues. V lost 4 bases to trimming and J lost 6 bases; unmatched junction nucleotides: 21. Germline CDR1 is SGDLS and CDR2 is YYNGEE.

The chain recombines TRBV27 with TRBJ1-6, with D hard to call. Trimming left V 6 bases short and J 0 bases short, with 12 bases between. Germline values: CDR1 MNHEY, CDR2 SMNVEV (reference sequence). This CDR3 has 16 amino acids. This chain's CDR3 is CASSPTPSSYNSPLHF. In DNA, the CDR3 is TGTGCCAGCAGCCCTACGCCGAGCTCCTATAATTCACCCCTCCACTTT.

The chain has TRBV6-2 or TRBV6-3 and TRBJ1-1, with a tentative D call TRBD1 (6 bases). Per germline, CDR1 MNHEY and CDR2 SVGEGT. The CDR3 length is 13 residues. Trimming cost V 6 bases and J 6 bases, with 14 bases left between them. In nucleotides, the CDR3 is TGTGCCAGCAGCCCAGGGGCCTGGGCTGAAGCTTTCTTT. Translated: CASSPGAWAEAFF.

This sequence joins TRBV19 and TRBJ2-1; 10 bases match TRBD2. Unmatched junction bases numbered 7, after V lost 10 bases and J lost 7 bases. CDR1 is LNHDA, CDR2 SQIVND, per germline (reference sequence). The CDR3 runs 13 residues. The CDR3 is CATYERGGNEQFF. CDR3 nucleotide sequence: TGTGCCACGTATGAGCGGGGGGGTAATGAGCAGTTCTTC. Full variable domain (rest looked up from reference TRBV19 and TRBJ2-1): DGGITQSPKYLFRKEGQNVTLSCEQNLNHDAMYWYRQDPGQGLRLIYYSQIVNDFQKGDIAEGYSVSREKKESFPLTVTSAQKNPTAFYLCATYERGGNEQFFGPGTRLTVL.

This clone was picked up a small number of times. The chain links TRBV4-2 to TRBJ1-1; a possible D gene is TRBD1 (5 bases). The CDR3 has 16 residues. Germline V gene sequence: CDR1 LGHNA, CDR2 YNFKEQ. V lost 0 bases and J lost 6, with 17 bases in between. The CDR3 DNA reads as TGTGCCAGCAGCCAAGATGAAGGCAGGGCGGTCGCTGAAGCTTTCTTT. Protein sequence: CASSQDEGRAVAEAFF.

There are a few counts of this clone. This chain uses TRBV19 with TRBJ1-2; a weak D match, TRBD1 (6 bases). In germline, CDR1 is LNHDA, CDR2 SQIVND (reference sequence). This CDR3 contains 12 residues. The germline V and J ends were trimmed by 10 bases and 4 bases, with 13 bases remaining between them. The CDR3 DNA sequence: TGTGCCACCCTCACAGGGCGCTATGGCTACACCTTC. Translation: CATLTGRYGYTF. Complete variable domain (other parts from reference TRBV19 and TRBJ1-2): DGGITQSPKYLFRKEGQNVTLSCEQNLNHDAMYWYRQDPGQGLRLIYYSQIVNDFQKGDIAEGYSVSREKKESFPLTVTSAQKNPTAFYLCATLTGRYGYTFGSGTRLTVV.

The chain is built from TRBV7-9 and TRBJ2-1; no clear D. The CDR3 length is 13 residues. The germline V gene has CDR1 SEHNR and CDR2 FQNEAQ (reference sequence). With 3 bases removed from V and 6 bases from J, the gap between germline ends came to 9 bases. For the CDR3, the DNA is TGTGCCAGCAGCTTCGGTAGAATCAATGAGCAGTTCTTC. This sequence encodes CASSFGRINEQFF.